One and the same sample provided the 18 T cell receptor beta chains below, sequenced in a study of regulatory T cells in long-lasting Graves disease. Time point specified: persistent/refractory GD, antithyroid drugs over 5 years with positive TRAb. Construction of the TCR library relied on RNA isolated from PBMCs. CDR3-region Arm-PCR and iRepertoire HTBI primers produced the TCR beta libraries. TCRdb re-analysed the multiplex PCR reads in MiXCR, keeping a single row per CDR3 protein. The sample includes 300,000 to 400,000 distinct CDR3 sequences, less than 20% of them seen just once. The input for sequencing was peripheral blood mononuclear cells (PBMCs), taken when the disease was refractory, from a patient treated with antithyroid drugs. These receptor sequences come from a female donor with Graves disease.

This clonotype was observed many times. CDR3 loop: CASSVSGTANQPQHF. The CDR3, as DNA: TGCGCCAGCAGCGTCTCCGGGACAGCCAATCAGCCCCAGCATTTT. The chain recombines TRBV5-1 with TRBJ1-5; 7 bases are a match to TRBD1. The germline gives CDR1 SGHRS, CDR2 YFSETQ. The CDR3 consists of 15 residues. Germline trimming cut 4 bases from V and 3 bases from J; bases unmatched to any gene: 7.

The chain joins TRBV11-2 to TRBJ2-7; tentative D call: TRBD1 (6 bases). Deletions cut 6 bases from V and 3 bases from J, with 12 bases between. CDR1 is SGHAT, CDR2 FQNNGV, per germline. The CDR3 length is 13 residues. The CDR3 is CASRPLGGYEQYF. CDR3 in DNA: TGTGCCAGCAGACCCCTAGGGGGCTACGAGCAGTACTTC.

This clonotype came up many times. The chain carries TRBV7-2 and TRBJ1-1; no reliable D call. Germline assignment: CDR1 SGHTA and CDR2 FQGNSA. The V end was cut by 6 bases, the J end by 1 base, with 12 bases between. This CDR3 is built from 14 residues. CDR3 coding DNA: TGTGCCAGCAGTTTATCGCCAGGGAACACTGAAGCTTTCTTT. This gives the protein CASSLSPGNTEAFF.

This clonotype was counted only a few times. This sequence joins TRBV19 and TRBJ1-2; D is undetermined. V was trimmed by 3 bases and J by 5 bases, leaving 10 bases between them. The V gene's germline CDR1 is LNHDA and CDR2 SQIVND (reference sequence). This CDR3 is 13 amino acids long. CDR3 residues: CASSISGLYGYTF. Written as DNA, the CDR3 is TGTGCCAGTAGTATTTCCGGATTATATGGCTACACCTTC. The full variable domain, in which reference TRBV19 and TRBJ1-2 provide the parts outside the CDR3, is DGGITQSPKYLFRKEGQNVTLSCEQNLNHDAMYWYRQDPGQGLRLIYYSQIVNDFQKGDIAEGYSVSREKKESFPLTVTSAQKNPTAFYLCASSISGLYGYTFGSGTRLTVV.

This clonotype was recorded many times. The chain links TRBV6-5 to TRBJ2-6, with no clear D. Trimming removed 2 bases at V and 4 bases at J, with 6 bases between. The CDR3 loop spans 14 amino acids. Germline V gives CDR1 MNHEY, CDR2 SVGAGI. This CDR3 is CASSYSSGANVLTF. The CDR3, as DNA: TGTGCCAGCAGTTACAGCTCAGGGGCCAACGTCCTGACTTTC.

The V and J genes are TRBV7-2 and TRBJ1-2; unclear D gene. This CDR3 has 18 amino acids. CDR1 is SGHTA and CDR2 is FQGNSA in the germline V gene. The ends were cut back, 3 bases at V and 0 bases at J, with 20 bases in the middle. CDR3 nucleotide sequence: TGTGCCAGCAGCTTGCGCGAAACATTCTGGGTGGCTAACTATGGCTACACCTTC. Translating gives CASSLRETFWVANYGYTF.

The chain has TRBV28 and TRBJ1-3; 7 positions agree with TRBD1. The V gene's germline CDR1 is MDHEN and CDR2 SYDVKM. CDR3 length equals 16 residues. V was clipped by 10 bases and J by 1 base; unmatched bases: 13. Here the CDR3 reads CAISGAGGLSGNTIYF. DNA of the CDR3: TGTGCCATCTCGGGGGCAGGGGGTTTATCTGGAAACACCATATATTTT.

V is TRBV27 and J is TRBJ1-1; possibly TRBD1 for D (6 bases). There are 14 residues in the CDR3. V lost 1 base and J 3 bases, leaving 9 bases between the germline ends. Per germline, CDR1 MNHEY and CDR2 SMNVEV (reference sequence). The CDR3 nucleotides are TGTGCCAGCAGTTTATACGGGGGCGACACTGAAGCTTTCTTT. Protein product: CASSLYGGDTEAFF.

This clonotype was counted at least ten times. The chain carries TRBV7-2 and TRBJ1-2; D ambiguous. Trimming removed 1 base at V and 2 bases at J, with 11 bases between. In germline, CDR1 is SGHTA, CDR2 FQGNSA. CDR3 length: 15 amino acids. The CDR3 region is CASSLEIAANYGYTF. The CDR3 coding sequence is TGTGCCAGCAGCTTAGAAATAGCGGCGAACTATGGCTACACCTTC.

This clonotype was counted ten times or more. The V call is TRBV2, the J call TRBJ1-1, with a tentative D call TRBD1 (6 bases). Trimming shortened V by 8 bases and J by 5 bases, and 15 bases separated the two germline ends. There are 13 residues in the CDR3. CDR1 and CDR2 (germline): SNHLY, FYNNEI. The CDR3 sequence is CASRNRVGTEAFF. The CDR3 nucleotides are TGTGCCAGCCGAAACAGGGTGGGGACTGAAGCTTTCTTT.

The genes are TRBV6-2 or TRBV6-3 and TRBJ2-3, with TRBD2 matching 8 bases. Trimming cost V 4 bases and J 0 bases; bases outside gene matches: 6. The CDR3 length is 16 residues. Looked up from germline, CDR1 is MNHEY and CDR2 is SVGEGT. The DNA of the CDR3 is TGTGCCAGCAGTTGGGGTAGCGGGACTAGCACAGATACGCAGTATTTT. Its protein product is CASSWGSGTSTDTQYF.

This clonotype was counted at least ten times. V usage is TRBV28 and J usage is TRBJ2-5; 8 bases map to TRBD1. In germline, CDR1 is MDHEN, CDR2 SYDVKM. The junction had 9 bases not matched to a gene; V was cut back by 2 bases and J by 4 bases. The CDR3 runs 16 residues. DNA for the CDR3: TGTGCCAGCAGTTTAGGAGTACGCAGGGGGCGAGAGACCCAGTACTTC. The encoded protein is CASSLGVRRGRETQYF.

This clonotype has at least ten counts. V and J are TRBV6-2 or TRBV6-3 and TRBJ1-1, with TRBD1 matching 7 bases. The ends lost 5 bases at V and 11 bases at J; junction bases unmatched: 11. The CDR3 length is 13 residues. Germline lookup yields CDR1 MNHEY and CDR2 SVGEGT. The CDR3 region has the DNA TGTGCCAGCAGTGCGGGGATAAGGGGGCGTGCTTTCTTT. Encoded protein: CASSAGIRGRAFF.

This clonotype showed up just a few times. V and J are TRBV7-9 and TRBJ1-1, with TRBD1 matching 7 bases. The CDR3 is 13 amino acids. Per germline, CDR1 SEHNR and CDR2 FQNEAQ (reference sequence). V gave up 4 bases and J gave up 8 bases; unmatched junction bases: 7. CDR3 protein: CASSYDRVGEAFF. CDR3 coding DNA: TGTGCCAGCAGCTACGACAGGGTCGGAGAAGCTTTCTTT.

This clonotype was recorded at least ten times. The chain has TRBV19 and TRBJ1-1, with 8 bases fitting TRBD1. The CDR3 consists of 13 residues. The V and J ends lost 6 bases and 4 bases, in that order; junction bases with no gene match: 4. Germline V gene data show CDR1 as LNHDA and CDR2 as SQIVND (reference sequence). Here the CDR3 DNA reads TGTGCCAGTAGCAGGGGGCAGGGCACTGAAGCTTTCTTT. As protein: CASSRGQGTEAFF.

V gene TRBV3-1 combines with J gene TRBJ1-5, with D possibly TRBD1 on 5 matching bases. CDR1 is LGHDT, CDR2 YNNKEL, per germline (reference sequence). The CDR3 length is 13 residues. V was cut by 1 base and J by 11 bases, with 12 bases left in between. The CDR3 loop reads CASSQGGVQSQHF. The CDR3 DNA is TGTGCCAGCAGCCAAGGGGGGGTGCAGTCCCAGCATTTT.

This rearrangement joins TRBV5-6 to TRBJ1-2; D not resolved. Per germline, CDR1 SGHDT and CDR2 YYEEEE. This CDR3 comprises 11 residues. Trimming shortened V by 2 bases and J by 8 bases, and 7 bases separated the two germline ends. As DNA, the CDR3 is TGTGCCAGCAGCTTTCGTTCCGGCTACACCTTC. Translation: CASSFRSGYTF.

This chain links TRBV10-3 with TRBJ2-3; 7 bases agree with TRBD2. V dropped 3 bases and J dropped 5; count of bases not matched to a gene: 5. The CDR3 length is 14 residues. Germline V lookup: CDR1 ENHRY, CDR2 SYGVKD. The CDR3 DNA is TGTGCCATCAGTGATCGCGGGGGAGGAGATACGCAGTATTTT. It codes for CAISDRGGGDTQYF.